This T cell receptor beta chain comes out of a study of T cell responses to AZD1222 COVID-19 vaccine. Study findings and constraints: A mostly white British donor set with more females was recruited, and clonal diversity was possibly underestimated. At study baseline, merely five or six AZD1222 recipients were seropositive.

Profiled with immunoSEQ multiplex PCR; TCRdb holds only in-frame clones, not every one. The sample holds 100,000 to 150,000 clones, approximately 90% seen once. On this clone: Its antigen is as yet unknown.

In germline, CDR1 is MNHNS, CDR2 SASEGT. V was cut by 6 bases and J by 7 bases, with 18 bases left in between. The CDR3 runs to 14 residues. The receptor was derived from an adult in good health. The genes are TRBV6-1 and TRBJ1-2; no firm D call. The source material was peripheral blood, sampled on day 0 of MenACWY control vaccination. In DNA form, the CDR3 reads TGTGCCAGCAGCCCCGCCCCACGCATGGGTGGCTACACCTTC. Translating gives CASSPAPRMGGYTF.